This T cell receptor (beta chain) was observed in a study of blood T cell repertoires in COVID-19. About the study: The United States, Italy and Spain were the sources of the acute and convalescent COVID-19 samples. In each case, the material was cDNA or gDNA derived from T cells, B-cell-depleted T cells, or PBMCs.

Original data processing: Estimation of nucleated cell counts relied on the amplification of reference gene primers. Profiled with immunoSEQ multiplex PCR; TCRdb holds only in-frame clones, not every one. D and trimming were read from the DNA, whereas the V and J calls and clone size are those reported in that table. This repertoire shows 150,000 to 200,000 clones, around 82% found once; its top ten account for around 17%. All enrollees were roughly 18 to 89 years old and from around 25 US areas. The sequence derives from a woman between 50 and 59 years old with acute COVID-19. The sequencing sample was made of PBMCs or T cells enriched from blood (not recorded which).

In DNA form, the CDR3 reads TGTGCCAGCTTGCCCGGGACACACTATGGCTACACCTTC. It specifies CASLPGTHYGYTF. The chain links TRBV28 to TRBJ1-2; possibly TRBD1 for D (6 bases). V lost 8 bases and J lost 3, with 13 bases in between. The CDR3 extends over 13 amino acids. The germline CDR1 and CDR2 sequences are MDHEN and SYDVKM.